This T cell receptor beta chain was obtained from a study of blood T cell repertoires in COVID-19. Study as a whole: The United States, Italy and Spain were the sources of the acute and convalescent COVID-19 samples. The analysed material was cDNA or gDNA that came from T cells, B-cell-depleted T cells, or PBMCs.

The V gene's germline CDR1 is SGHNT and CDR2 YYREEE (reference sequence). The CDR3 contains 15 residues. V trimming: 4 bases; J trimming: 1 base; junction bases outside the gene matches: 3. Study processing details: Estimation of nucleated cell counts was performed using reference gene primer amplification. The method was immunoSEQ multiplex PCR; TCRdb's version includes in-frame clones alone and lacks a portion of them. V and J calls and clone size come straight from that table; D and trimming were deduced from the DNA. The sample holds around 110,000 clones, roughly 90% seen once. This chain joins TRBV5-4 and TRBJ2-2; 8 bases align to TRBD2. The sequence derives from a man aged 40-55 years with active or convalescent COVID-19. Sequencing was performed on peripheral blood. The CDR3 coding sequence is TGTGCCAGCAGCCGCACTAGCGGGAACACCGGGGAGCTGTTTTTT. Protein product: CASSRTSGNTGELFF.